This is a list of T cell receptor beta chains from one sample in a study of identifying expanded T cells in peripheral blood. Clones were sequenced by immunoSEQ multiplex PCR, and TCRdb holds only the in-frame ones, with some missing. The sample includes around 100,000 clones, around nine tenths of them seen just once. Sequences were obtained from blood. These receptors originate from a person aged 18 to 70 in good health. Each CDR3 is given with its conserved first and last residue. D genes are given only for firm matches. Not every row has a clone size; where given, it reads once, few, many or a size class.

cdr3_nt: TGCGCCAGCAGCTTGATAAGCAACACTGAAGCTTTCTTT
cdr3_aa: CASSLISNTEAFF
d_call: NA
v_call: TRBV5-1
clone_size: NA
j_call: TRBJ1-1

cdr3_nt: TGTGCCAGCAGCTTGGTCGGGATTGGGACAGATACGCAGTATTTT
cdr3_aa: CASSLVGIGTDTQYF
d_call: NA
v_call: TRBV5-5
clone_size: NA
j_call: TRBJ2-3

cdr3_nt: TGTGCCAGCACCTCGGATCGGCAACTCATGAACACTGAAGCTTTCTTT
cdr3_aa: CASTSDRQLMNTEAFF
d_call: NA
v_call: TRBV7-2
clone_size: NA
j_call: TRBJ1-1

cdr3_nt: TGTGCCTGGAGTGTAATGGGCCCCAGGGGAGAGACCCAGTACTTC
cdr3_aa: CAWSVMGPRGETQYF
d_call: NA
v_call: TRBV30
clone_size: NA
j_call: TRBJ2-5

cdr3_nt: TGCGCCACCTCCCGCCGAGGGACAGACCCCTACAATGAGCAGTTCTTC
cdr3_aa: CATSRRGTDPYNEQFF
d_call: TRBD1
v_call: TRBV5-1
clone_size: NA
j_call: TRBJ2-1

cdr3_nt: TGTGCCAGCAGTCGGAACAGGGGCACTAATGAAAAACTGTTTTTT
cdr3_aa: CASSRNRGTNEKLFF
d_call: TRBD1
v_call: TRBV5-4
clone_size: few
j_call: TRBJ1-4

cdr3_nt: TGTGCCAGCACCTCATCCGGGACAATGAACACTGAAGCTTTCTTT
cdr3_aa: CASTSSGTMNTEAFF
d_call: NA
v_call: TRBV11-1
clone_size: NA
j_call: TRBJ1-1

cdr3_nt: TGTGCCAGTAGTATTAACCCTACAACTAACTATGGCTACACCTTC
cdr3_aa: CASSINPTTNYGYTF
d_call: NA
v_call: TRBV19
clone_size: once
j_call: TRBJ1-2

cdr3_nt: TGTGCCAGCAGTTACCACGTAAACTATGGCTACACCTTC
cdr3_aa: CASSYHVNYGYTF
d_call: NA
v_call: TRBV6-9
clone_size: NA
j_call: TRBJ1-2

cdr3_nt: TGCGCCAGCAGCCAAGAGGCTTACCTGTATGGCTACACCTTC
cdr3_aa: CASSQEAYLYGYTF
d_call: NA
v_call: TRBV4-1
clone_size: once
j_call: TRBJ1-2

cdr3_nt: TGCGCCAGCAGCCAAGGGGCGACAGGGGAAGCCTACGAGCAGTACTTC
cdr3_aa: CASSQGATGEAYEQYF
d_call: TRBD1
v_call: TRBV4-1
clone_size: NA
j_call: TRBJ2-7

cdr3_nt: TGCGCCAGCAGCTTGACCGCAGGATCCTACGAGCAGTACTTC
cdr3_aa: CASSLTAGSYEQYF
d_call: NA
v_call: TRBV5-1
clone_size: NA
j_call: TRBJ2-7

cdr3_nt: TGTGCCAGCAGCTATATAGGAACCGAGCAGTTCTTC
cdr3_aa: CASSYIGTEQFF
d_call: NA
v_call: TRBV7-2
clone_size: NA
j_call: TRBJ2-1

cdr3_nt: TGCGCCAGCAGCTTGGAAGGGGCGCCGATGGATACGCAGTATTTT
cdr3_aa: CASSLEGAPMDTQYF
d_call: NA
v_call: TRBV5-1
clone_size: NA
j_call: TRBJ2-3

cdr3_nt: TGTGCCAGCAGCGTAGGCGGGGGGGCCGAGGTGCAGTATTTT
cdr3_aa: CASSVGGGAEVQYF
d_call: TRBD2
v_call: TRBV9
clone_size: NA
j_call: TRBJ2-3

cdr3_nt: TGTGCAACCCATATGGGGGGAGGCTCTGGAAACACCATATATTTT
cdr3_aa: CATHMGGGSGNTIYF
d_call: NA
v_call: TRBV6-1
clone_size: NA
j_call: TRBJ1-3

cdr3_nt: TGTGCCAGCAGCCTGGGCGGTCGGGGGTTTCTTGACAATGAGCAGTTCTTC
cdr3_aa: CASSLGGRGFLDNEQFF
d_call: NA
v_call: TRBV4-2
clone_size: NA
j_call: TRBJ2-1

cdr3_nt: TGTGCCAGCAGCTTTGACAGAGATAGCACAGATACGCAGTATTTT
cdr3_aa: CASSFDRDSTDTQYF
d_call: NA
v_call: TRBV11-3
clone_size: NA
j_call: TRBJ2-3